The 26 T cell receptor beta chains listed next were all sequenced from one sample in a study of T cells in Graves' hyperthyroidism and ophthalmopathy. Regions amplified from RNA transcripts were the TCR beta CDR3 regions. Carried out on the TCR CDR3, a first-round RT-PCR used the HTBI primer set. TCRdb ran MiXCR on the multiplex PCR reads and lists one entry per CDR3 protein. Found here are 500,000 or so distinct CDR3 sequences, about 16% of them singletons; the top ten hold about 29%. Source material: blood. These TCRs come from a woman aged 25-40 years with Graves' ophthalmopathy.

This clonotype was counted ten times or more. The V call is TRBV7-2, the J call TRBJ2-7; TRBD1 might be the D (5 bases). The length of the CDR3 is 16 residues. Germline lookup yields CDR1 SGHTA and CDR2 FQGNSA. Trimming took 2 bases from V and 3 from J, leaving 17 bases between them. CDR3 nucleotide sequence: TGTGCCAGCAGCTTAAGTTCTATCTCAGGGAACTACGAGCAGTACTTC. Protein: CASSLSSISGNYEQYF.

J is TRBJ2-3 and V is TRBV13, with 9 bases fitting TRBD2. Germline assignment: CDR1 PRHDT and CDR2 FYEKMQ (reference sequence). This CDR3 is built from 17 residues. V shed 1 base, J shed 2 bases, and the junction held 7 bases outside the gene matches. Here the CDR3 DNA reads TGTGCCAGCAGCTTAGTAGCGGGGGAGGGCTACACAGATACGCAGTATTTT. This translates into CASSLVAGEGYTDTQYF.

In this sample, this clonotype turned up many times. The chain's CDR3 is CASSSETGGAFSGANVLTF. The CDR3, as DNA: TGTGCCAGCAGCTCAGAAACAGGGGGAGCCTTTTCTGGGGCCAACGTCCTGACTTTC. This chain joins TRBV7-3 and TRBJ2-6, with 8 bases fitting TRBD1. This CDR3 spans 19 amino acids. Per germline, CDR1 SGHTA and CDR2 FQGTGA. Losses at the gene ends were 4 bases for V and 1 base for J; bases not matched to a gene: 12.

V gene TRBV30 combines with J gene TRBJ2-3; D is possibly TRBD1 (6 bases). Germline V gene data show CDR1 as GTSNPN and CDR2 as SVGIG (reference sequence). This CDR3 is built from 14 residues. Trimming removed 1 base at V and 5 bases at J, with 13 bases between. In nucleotides, the CDR3 is TGTGCCTGGAGTGAAGGGGGATATGGAGATACGCAGTATTTT. This codes for CAWSEGGYGDTQYF.

The chain joins TRBV3-1 to TRBJ2-2; TRBD2 aligns across 11 bases. The J segment lost 3 bases and the V segment lost 4 bases, leaving 7 bases of the junction unmatched. Germline CDR1 LGHDT, CDR2 YNNKEL (reference sequence). This CDR3 spans 17 amino acids. The CDR3 DNA reads as TGTGCCAGCAGCCCAGAGCTAGCGGGGGGCGACACCGGGGAGCTGTTTTTT. Protein product: CASSPELAGGDTGELFF.

This chain uses TRBV6-1 with TRBJ2-2; 9 positions match TRBD2. CDR3 size: 13 residues. V lost 8 bases and J lost 4; bases outside the gene matches: 2. Germline V gene sequence: CDR1 MNHNS, CDR2 SASEGT. The CDR3 nucleotides read TGTGCCAGCCGACTAGCGGTCACCGGGGAGCTGTTTTTT. The encoded protein is CASRLAVTGELFF.

For this clonotype: The conserved phenylalanine or tryptophan normally closing the CDR3 is absent here, so this likely arose from a read error. CDR3 region: CASGLGHLLSSYEQYL. In nucleotides, the CDR3 is TGTGCCAGCGGTTTAGGCCATCTATTGAGCTCCTACGAGCAGTACCTC. This chain connects TRBV28 to TRBJ2-7; D gene uncertain. The CDR3 contains 16 residues. The V gene's germline CDR1 is MDHEN and CDR2 SYDVKM.

The J gene is TRBJ2-2, the V gene TRBV28; D ambiguous. This CDR3 has 12 amino acids. In germline, CDR1 is MDHEN, CDR2 SYDVKM. V was trimmed by 5 bases and J by 6 bases, leaving 7 bases between them. DNA of the CDR3: TGTGCCAGCAGTCCTATGTCCGGGGAGCTGTTTTTT. It codes for CASSPMSGELFF.

The V call is TRBV6-1, the J call TRBJ2-3; 7 bases fit TRBD2. Germline lookup yields CDR1 MNHNS and CDR2 SASEGT. Trimming removed 3 bases from V and 2 bases from J; junction bases left unmatched: 11. The CDR3 totals 17 residues. In nucleotides, the CDR3 is TGTGCCAGCAGTGACCCCCCCCGGGAGGCGACCACAGATACGCAGTATTTT. It is translated as CASSDPPREATTDTQYF.

This clonotype was seen many times. The genes are TRBV3-1 and TRBJ2-3, with D perhaps matching TRBD2 (5 bases). The CDR3 runs 13 residues. Germline V gene lookup returns CDR1 LGHDT and CDR2 YNNKEL (reference sequence). The V gene lost 4 bases and the J gene lost 2 bases, with 7 bases spanning the gap. The CDR3 DNA reads TGTGCCAGCAGCCTAGACTACACAGATACGCAGTATTTT. This encodes CASSLDYTDTQYF.

In its sample, this clonotype was seen a few times. The rearrangement uses TRBV7-9 and TRBJ2-3, with 7 bases identical to TRBD2. Germline lookup yields CDR1 SEHNR and CDR2 FQNEAQ (reference sequence). The CDR3 covers 17 residues. The V gene end was trimmed by 6 bases and the J gene end by 4 bases; junction bases not matched to a gene: 16. CDR3 DNA: TGTGCCAGCAGTCCTACCCCCGTCGCAGGGAGGGCAGATACGCAGTATTTT. This translates into CASSPTPVAGRADTQYF.

This clonotype was recorded a few times. The V gene is TRBV7-9, the J gene TRBJ2-7, with 7 bases that match TRBD1. The CDR3 contains 14 residues. V trimming: 6 bases; J trimming: 0 bases; junction bases outside the gene matches: 5. Germline CDR1 SEHNR, CDR2 FQNEAQ (reference sequence). CDR3 region: CASSSGGVSYEQYF. The CDR3 nucleotides read TGTGCCAGCAGTTCAGGGGGAGTCTCCTACGAGCAGTACTTC.

The count of this clonotype is one. The chain carries TRBV4-3 and TRBJ2-3; D unresolved. The CDR3 runs to 15 residues. Trimming left V 3 bases short and J 0 bases short, with 10 bases between. Germline values: CDR1 LGHNA, CDR2 YSLEER. This chain's CDR3 is CASSHRVGSTDTQYF. For the CDR3, the DNA is TGCGCCAGCAGCCACAGAGTTGGTAGCACAGATACGCAGTATTTT.

This clonotype was observed many times. V and J are TRBV11-2 and TRBJ2-7; a possible D gene is TRBD2 (5 bases). V was cut by 3 bases and J by 4 bases, with 19 bases left in between. CDR1 and CDR2 (germline): SGHAT, FQNNGV. The CDR3 contains 16 residues. The CDR3: CASSLILAGVAYEQYF. The DNA for the CDR3 is TGTGCCAGCAGCTTGATCCTAGCAGGCGTAGCGTACGAGCAGTACTTC.

This clonotype was seen repeatedly, ten times or more. The J gene is TRBJ2-5, the V gene TRBV12-3 or TRBV12-4; TRBD2 matches 9 bases. V was pared by 5 bases and J by 4 bases, with 5 bases of the junction left unmatched. The CDR3 runs to 14 residues. CDR3 DNA sequence: TGTGCCAGCAGTCCTAGCGGGACGGGAGAGACCCAGTACTTC. Amino acids: CASSPSGTGETQYF.

The gene calls are TRBV20-1 and TRBJ2-2; D ambiguous. In germline, CDR1 is DFQATT, CDR2 SNEGSKA (reference sequence). The CDR3 is 13 amino acids. The V end was cut by 3 bases, the J end by 2 bases, with 7 bases between. The CDR3: CSASFPNTGELFF. CDR3 DNA: TGCAGTGCTAGTTTCCCCAACACCGGGGAGCTGTTTTTT.

This clonotype came up a few times. This sequence joins TRBV4-2 and TRBJ2-3; TRBD2 matches 10 bases. The CDR3 runs to 19 residues. The trim removed 0 bases at V and 3 bases at J, leaving 12 bases unmatched. CDR1 is LGHNA and CDR2 is YNFKEQ in the germline V gene. CDR3 nucleotide sequence: TGTGCCAGCAGCCAAGATCACGCGCCCCTAGCGGGAGCGACAGATACGCAGTATTTT. Protein product: CASSQDHAPLAGATDTQYF.

Details on this clonotype: This likely reflects a read error, since a far larger clone is one base away. V and J are TRBV5-5 and TRBJ2-7; D remains unclear. The J call is in doubt because the DNA end fits TRBJ2-1 better. The CDR3 consists of 12 residues. Germline values: CDR1 SGHKS, CDR2 YYEKEE (reference sequence). CDR3 sequence: CASSLHSYEQFF. The CDR3 DNA follows: TGTGCCAGCAGCTTGCACAGTTACGAGCAGTTCTTC.

This chain links TRBV7-6 with TRBJ2-2; a weak D match, TRBD2 (6 bases). Deletions cut 10 bases from V and 4 bases from J, with 10 bases between. From germline, CDR1 is SGHVS and CDR2 FNYEAQ. The CDR3 runs 12 residues. This CDR3 reads CATGTVTGELFF. The CDR3 coding sequence is TGTGCCACCGGGACTGTCACCGGGGAGCTGTTTTTT.

This clonotype was seen ten or more times. V and J are TRBV28 and TRBJ2-7, with a possible D match to TRBD1 (5 bases). With 6 bases removed from V and 2 bases from J, the gap between germline ends came to 17 bases. In germline, CDR1 is MDHEN, CDR2 SYDVKM. This CDR3 is 15 amino acids long. The CDR3 region is CASSPSTVLAYEQYF. DNA for the CDR3: TGTGCCAGCAGCCCTTCGACAGTGTTAGCCTACGAGCAGTACTTC.

This clonotype was detected many times. The CDR3 spells CASSLGRSEQYF. The CDR3 nucleotides read TGTGCCAGCAGTTTAGGACGTTCCGAGCAGTACTTC. J is TRBJ2-7 and V is TRBV28; D is ambiguous. CDR1 and CDR2 from the germline V gene are MDHEN and SYDVKM. This CDR3 has 12 amino acids. Trimming stripped 2 bases from V and 6 bases from J, with 8 bases between.

In its sample, this clonotype was seen many times. The chain joins TRBV28 to TRBJ1-2, with 7 positions matching TRBD1. The V gene's germline CDR1 is MDHEN and CDR2 SYDVKM. CDR3 size: 16 residues. Unmatched junction bases numbered 12, after V lost 6 bases and J lost 2 bases. Here the CDR3 DNA reads TGTGCCAGCAGCTTCGGAGCCCTACAGGGGAACTATGGCTACACCTTC. Translating it yields CASSFGALQGNYGYTF.

The chain joins TRBV10-3 to TRBJ2-5, with 7 bases that match TRBD2. This CDR3 is 18 amino acids long. The ends lost 0 bases at V and 4 bases at J; junction bases unmatched: 14. Germline assignment: CDR1 ENHRY and CDR2 SYGVKD. The CDR3 protein is CAISESKPTSVLSETQYF. In DNA, the CDR3 is TGTGCCATCAGTGAGTCGAAGCCCACTAGCGTACTGTCAGAGACCCAGTACTTC.

A few counts support this clonotype. Being one base from a much bigger clone, this may be a read error. The chain carries TRBV2 and TRBJ2-3; 7 nucleotides match TRBD2. V shed 4 bases, J shed 1 base, and the junction held 5 bases outside the gene matches. The CDR3 runs to 15 residues. Germline V gene sequence: CDR1 SNHLY, CDR2 FYNNEI. CDR3 amino acids: CASSVKRGRTDTQYF. The CDR3 DNA follows: TGTGCCAGCAGTGTAAAGCGGGGACGCACAGATACGCAGTATTTT.

This clonotype was seen repeatedly, ten times or more. J is TRBJ2-1 and V is TRBV20-1; perhaps TRBD1 as D (5 bases). Germline CDR1 DFQATT, CDR2 SNEGSKA (reference sequence). The ends were cut back, 1 base at V and 8 bases at J, with 15 bases in the middle. This CDR3 contains 14 residues. CDR3 amino acids: CSARGGGPGHEQFF. The CDR3 coding sequence is TGCAGTGCTAGAGGGGGCGGACCTGGCCATGAGCAGTTCTTC.

This clonotype was picked up many times. The rearrangement uses TRBV30 and TRBJ1-2, with D hard to call. V shed 8 bases and J shed 0 bases, with 13 bases lying between them. The CDR3 is 13 amino acids. The germline V gene encodes CDR1 GTSNPN and CDR2 SVGIG (reference sequence). The CDR3 DNA is TGTGCCCGACCCAGTTCTGCTAACTATGGCTACACCTTC. Protein product: CARPSSANYGYTF.